This passage covers 6 T cell receptor beta chains from one sample sequenced in a study of cytomegalovirus exposure and HLA in healthy donors. The PCR had 60 Vbeta and 13 Jbeta primers. Clones were sequenced by immunoSEQ multiplex PCR, and TCRdb holds only the in-frame ones, with some missing. The table lists some 120,000 clones, 81% of them singletons. The sequencing sample was made of PBMCs. The receptors were gathered from a woman under 40 in good health and CMV-seronegative.

In its sample, this clone ranks as medium-sized (0.01 to 0.1%). The chain carries TRBV5-4 and TRBJ2-1, with TRBD2 matching over 14 bases. The V segment lost 4 bases and the J segment 8 bases; nucleotides outside the gene matches: 5. This CDR3 is built from 15 residues. Looked up from germline, CDR1 is SGHNT and CDR2 is YYREEE (reference sequence). This CDR3 reads CASSPGTSGSYEQFF. CDR3 nucleotide sequence: TGTGCCAGCAGCCCCGGGACTAGCGGGAGCTATGAGCAGTTCTTC.

The chain couples TRBV28 to TRBJ1-1, with D perhaps TRBD1 (5 bases). The CDR3 has 14 residues. V shed 1 base and J shed 4 bases, with 10 bases lying between them. Germline CDR1 is MDHEN and CDR2 is SYDVKM. The chain's CDR3 is CASSLFRASTEAFF. The CDR3 bases are TGTGCCAGCAGTTTATTCAGGGCGAGCACTGAAGCTTTCTTT.

The chain links TRBV7-8 to TRBJ1-5; D is undetermined. Trimming shortened V by 2 bases and J by 1 base, and 9 bases separated the two germline ends. Germline CDR1 reads SGHVS; CDR2 reads FQNEAQ. The length of the CDR3 is 15 residues. Here the CDR3 DNA reads TGTGCCAGCAGCTTACCGGGAGGAAGCAATCAGCCCCAGCATTTT. Encoded protein: CASSLPGGSNQPQHF.

This clone turned up a few times. The rearrangement uses TRBV4-3 and TRBJ2-2; TRBD2 agrees at 13 bases. This CDR3 comprises 20 residues. V lost 0 bases and J lost 6; bases outside the gene matches: 13. Germline CDR1 reads LGHNA; CDR2 reads YSLEER. The CDR3 here is CASSQDPWTSGSSHSGELFF. As DNA, the CDR3 is TGCGCCAGCAGCCAAGATCCATGGACTAGCGGGAGCAGTCACTCCGGGGAGCTGTTTTTT.

In this sample, this clone turned up once. The gene calls are TRBV9 and TRBJ1-6; TRBD1 matches 8 bases. Germline values: CDR1 SGDLS, CDR2 YYNGEE. J was trimmed by 9 bases and V by 3 bases; bases with no gene match: 5. This CDR3 is 14 amino acids long. The CDR3 loop reads CASSADRVSSPLHF. The CDR3 DNA is TGTGCCAGCAGCGCGGACAGGGTCTCTTCACCCCTCCACTTT.

This chain uses TRBV19 with TRBJ2-3; 7 bases line up with TRBD1. Trimming removed 3 bases from V and 6 bases from J; junction bases left unmatched: 3. CDR3 length equals 13 residues. Germline V gene sequence: CDR1 LNHDA, CDR2 SQIVND (reference sequence). The CDR3 coding sequence is TGTGCCAGTAGTATCCCGACAGGGGATACGCAGTATTTT. Its protein is CASSIPTGDTQYF.